This TCR beta chain was sequenced in a study of blood T cells in healthy people across ages. The second PCR ran roughly 7 to 11 cycles with a sample-barcoded 5' primer and J-beta primers. TCRdb analysed the 5' RACE reads with MiXCR anew, one entry per CDR3 protein. The top ten hold about 21% of the sample, which has some 1,800,000 distinct CDR3 sequences, around 40% seen once. Germline V gene data show CDR1 as LGHNA and CDR2 as YNFKEQ. There are 16 residues in the CDR3. In regard to this clonotype: Mismatch with germline at one junction end may stem from a read error.

V is TRBV4-2 and J is TRBJ2-3; the match to TRBD2 covers 8 bases. The TCR comes from a human donor in good health. What was sequenced was blood. CDR3 nucleotides: TGTGCCAACAGCCAAGATCGGGAGGGAAGCACAGATACGCAGTATTTT. Translating gives CANSQDREGSTDTQYF.